One and the same sample provided the 5 T cell receptor beta chains below, sequenced in a study of T cell responses to AZD1222 COVID-19 vaccine (dated by TCRdb to the early 2020s). This sample's time point label indicates: about 28 days (+/-7) after the second vaccine dose. Library preparation employed the immunoSEQ multiplex PCR assay. TCRdb limited this immuneACCESS table to in-frame rearrangements with V and J called. A share of clones is missing; checked studies link under half to unresolved V genes, and the rest is unexplained. For this sample there are 150,000 to 200,000 clones; more than 75% appear just once. The ten most abundant clones make up roughly 26% of the sample. The source material was peripheral blood, sampled 28 days after the second AZD1222 dose. All receptors derive from an adult who received the AZD1222 COVID-19 vaccine.

J is TRBJ2-7 and V is TRBV6-5; 10 positions agree with TRBD1. CDR1 is MNHEY and CDR2 is SVGAGI in the germline V gene. This CDR3 is built from 14 residues. Trimming cost V 7 bases and J 6 bases; bases outside gene matches: 9. The CDR3 reads CASTTGTGVGEQYF. CDR3 DNA: TGTGCCAGCACCACGGGGACAGGGGTGGGCGAGCAGTACTTC.

Here the CDR3 reads CASSLVVAGDSNEQFF. The DNA of the CDR3 is TGCGCCAGCAGCTTGGTGGTAGCGGGAGATAGTAATGAGCAGTTCTTC. The chain carries TRBV5-1 and TRBJ2-1, with 9 nucleotides matching TRBD2. Trimming removed 0 bases from V and 7 bases from J; junction bases left unmatched: 8. Germline V gene sequence: CDR1 SGHRS, CDR2 YFSETQ. The CDR3 spans 16 residues.

The chain employs TRBV7-2 and TRBJ1-3; D is perhaps TRBD1 (6 bases). Per the germline V gene, CDR1 is SGHTA and CDR2 is FQGNSA. Trimming shortened V by 7 bases and J by 4 bases, and 11 bases separated the two germline ends. The CDR3 extends over 13 amino acids. The DNA of the CDR3 is TGTGCCAGCACCGTCGGACAGGGAAACACCATATATTTT. Its translation is CASTVGQGNTIYF.

The rearrangement links TRBV19 to TRBJ1-3; D is undetermined. This CDR3 is 12 amino acids long. Trimming removed 5 bases at V and 2 bases at J, with 4 bases between. Germline V gene sequence: CDR1 LNHDA, CDR2 SQIVND (reference sequence). In nucleotides, the CDR3 is TGTGCCAGTAGTCACCCTGGAAACACCATATATTTT. Translation: CASSHPGNTIYF.

In DNA form, the CDR3 reads TGCGCCAGCAGACAAGACTCCACAGATACGCAGTATTTT. It codes for CASRQDSTDTQYF. The V call is TRBV5-1, the J call TRBJ2-3, with D hard to call. V lost 5 bases to trimming and J lost 2 bases, with 9 bases between them. The CDR3 length is 13 residues. The germline CDR1 and CDR2 sequences are SGHRS and YFSETQ.